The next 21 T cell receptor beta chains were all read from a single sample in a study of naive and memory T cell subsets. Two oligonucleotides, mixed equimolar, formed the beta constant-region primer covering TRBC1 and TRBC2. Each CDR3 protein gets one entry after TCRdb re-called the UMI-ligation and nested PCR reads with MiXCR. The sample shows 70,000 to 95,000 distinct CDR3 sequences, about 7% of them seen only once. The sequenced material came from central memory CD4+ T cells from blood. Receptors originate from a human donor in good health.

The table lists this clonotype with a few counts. The CDR3 protein is CASSNRGRNTEAFF. The DNA for the CDR3 is TGTGCCAGTAGTAACCGGGGTCGGAACACTGAAGCTTTCTTT. The chain couples TRBV19 to TRBJ1-1; D not resolved. The V gene lost 4 bases and the J gene lost 1 base, with 10 bases spanning the gap. CDR3 length equals 14 residues. In germline, CDR1 is LNHDA, CDR2 SQIVND (reference sequence).

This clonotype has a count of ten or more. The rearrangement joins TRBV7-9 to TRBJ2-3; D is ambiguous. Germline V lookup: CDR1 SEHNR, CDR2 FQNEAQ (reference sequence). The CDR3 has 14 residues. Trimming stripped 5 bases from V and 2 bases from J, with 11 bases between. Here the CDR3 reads CASSHAPYTDTQYF. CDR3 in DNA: TGTGCCAGCAGCCATGCCCCTTACACAGATACGCAGTATTTT.

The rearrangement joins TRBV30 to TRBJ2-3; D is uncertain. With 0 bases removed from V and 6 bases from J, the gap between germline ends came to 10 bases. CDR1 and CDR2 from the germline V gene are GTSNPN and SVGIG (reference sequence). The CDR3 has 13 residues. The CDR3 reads CAWSVEAADTQYF. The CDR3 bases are TGTGCCTGGAGTGTTGAGGCGGCGGATACGCAGTATTTT. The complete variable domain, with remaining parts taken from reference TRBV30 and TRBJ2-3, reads SQTIHQWPATLVQPVGSPLSLECTVEGTSNPNLYWYRQAAGRGLQLLFYSVGIGQISSEVPQNLSASRPQDRQFILSSKKLLLSDSGFYLCAWSVEAADTQYFGPGTRLTVL.

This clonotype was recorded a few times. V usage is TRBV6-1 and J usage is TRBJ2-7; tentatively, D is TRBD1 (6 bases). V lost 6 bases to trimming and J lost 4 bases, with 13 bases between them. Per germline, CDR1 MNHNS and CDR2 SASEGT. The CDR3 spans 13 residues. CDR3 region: CASRQGKGYEQYF. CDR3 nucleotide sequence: TGTGCCAGCAGACAGGGAAAGGGTTACGAGCAGTACTTC.

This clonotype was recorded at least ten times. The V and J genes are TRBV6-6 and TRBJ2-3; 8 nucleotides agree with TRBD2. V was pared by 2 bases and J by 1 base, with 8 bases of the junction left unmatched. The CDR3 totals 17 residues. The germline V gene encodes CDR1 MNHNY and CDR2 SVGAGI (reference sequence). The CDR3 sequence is CASSYPLDGGGTDTQYF. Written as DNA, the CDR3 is TGTGCCAGCAGTTACCCTCTGGACGGGGGGGGCACAGATACGCAGTATTTT.

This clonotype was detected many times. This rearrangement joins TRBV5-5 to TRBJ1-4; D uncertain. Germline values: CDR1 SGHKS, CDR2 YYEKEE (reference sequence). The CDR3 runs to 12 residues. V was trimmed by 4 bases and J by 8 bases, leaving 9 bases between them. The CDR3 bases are TGTGCCAGCAGCCTGTCGAGCGAAAAACTGTTTTTT. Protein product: CASSLSSEKLFF.

CDR3 region: CASSLGLKETQYF. CDR3 nucleotides: TGTGCCAGCAGCTTAGGGCTTAAAGAGACCCAGTACTTC. The chain couples TRBV7-2 to TRBJ2-5; D unclear. V lost 1 base to trimming and J lost 3 bases, with 6 bases between them. This CDR3 is 13 amino acids long. In germline, CDR1 is SGHTA, CDR2 FQGNSA. The entire variable domain, with the rest obtained from reference TRBV7-2 and TRBJ2-5, is as follows: GAGVSQSPSNKVTEKGKDVELRCDPISGHTALYWYRQSLGQGLEFLIYFQGNSAPDKSGLPSDRFSAERTGGSVSTLTIQRTQQEDSAVYLCASSLGLKETQYFGPGTRLLVL.

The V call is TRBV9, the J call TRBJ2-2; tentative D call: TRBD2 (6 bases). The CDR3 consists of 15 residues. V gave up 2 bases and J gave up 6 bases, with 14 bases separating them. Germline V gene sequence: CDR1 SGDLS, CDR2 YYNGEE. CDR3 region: CASSVYYSGPGELFF. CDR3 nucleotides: TGTGCCAGCAGCGTGTACTACAGCGGGCCCGGGGAGCTGTTTTTT.

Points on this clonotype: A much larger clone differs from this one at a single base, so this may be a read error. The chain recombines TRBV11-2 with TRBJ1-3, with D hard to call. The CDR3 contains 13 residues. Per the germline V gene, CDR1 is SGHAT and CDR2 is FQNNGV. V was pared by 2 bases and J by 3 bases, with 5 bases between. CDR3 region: CASSLQFGNTIYF. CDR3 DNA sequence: TGTGCCAGCAGCTTACAGTTTGGAAACACCATATATTTT. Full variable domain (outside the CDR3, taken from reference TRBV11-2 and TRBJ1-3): EAGVAQSPRYKIIEKRQSVAFWCNPISGHATLYWYQQILGQGPKLLIQFQNNGVVDDSQLPKDRFSAERLKGVDSTLKIQPAKLEDSAVYLCASSLQFGNTIYFGEGSWLTVV.

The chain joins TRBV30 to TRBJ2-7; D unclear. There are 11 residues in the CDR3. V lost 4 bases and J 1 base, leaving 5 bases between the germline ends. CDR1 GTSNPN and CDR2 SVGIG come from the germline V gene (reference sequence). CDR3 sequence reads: CAWTRSYEQYF. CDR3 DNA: TGTGCCTGGACCAGGTCCTACGAGCAGTACTTC.

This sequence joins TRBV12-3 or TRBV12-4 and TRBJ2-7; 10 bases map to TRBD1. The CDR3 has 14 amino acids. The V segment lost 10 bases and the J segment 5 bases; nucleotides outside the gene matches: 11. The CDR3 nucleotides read TGTGCCACCTCCCACTCCGGGACAGGGGACGAGCAGTACTTC. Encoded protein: CATSHSGTGDEQYF.

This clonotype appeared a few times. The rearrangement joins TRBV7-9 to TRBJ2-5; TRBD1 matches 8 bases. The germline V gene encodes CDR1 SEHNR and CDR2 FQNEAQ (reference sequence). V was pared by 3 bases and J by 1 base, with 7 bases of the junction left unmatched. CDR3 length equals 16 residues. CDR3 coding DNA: TGTGCCAGCAGCTTGACAGGACAGGGTCCCCAAGAGACCCAGTACTTC. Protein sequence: CASSLTGQGPQETQYF.

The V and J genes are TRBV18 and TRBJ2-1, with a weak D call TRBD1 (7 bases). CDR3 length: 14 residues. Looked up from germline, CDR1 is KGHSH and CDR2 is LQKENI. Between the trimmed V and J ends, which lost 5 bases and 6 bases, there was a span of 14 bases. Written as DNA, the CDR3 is TGTGCCAGCTCAAGGACAGGAGGGCCCAATGAGCAGTTCTTC. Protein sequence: CASSRTGGPNEQFF.

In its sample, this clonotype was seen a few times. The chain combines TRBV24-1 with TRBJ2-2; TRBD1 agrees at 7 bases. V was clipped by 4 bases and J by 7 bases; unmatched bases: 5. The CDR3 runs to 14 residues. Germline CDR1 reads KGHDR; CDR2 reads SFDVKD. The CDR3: CATSDPTGIGELFF. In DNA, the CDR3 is TGTGCCACCAGTGACCCGACAGGGATCGGGGAGCTGTTTTTT.

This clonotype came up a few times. The CDR3 reads CASSQDPDGGLEQFF. For the CDR3, the DNA is TGTGCCAGCAGCCAAGATCCAGACGGCGGACTTGAGCAGTTCTTC. The V call is TRBV3-1, the J call TRBJ2-1; tentatively, D is TRBD2 (5 bases). The CDR3 length is 15 residues. Trimming removed 0 bases at V and 9 bases at J, with 15 bases between. From germline, CDR1 is LGHDT and CDR2 YNNKEL (reference sequence).

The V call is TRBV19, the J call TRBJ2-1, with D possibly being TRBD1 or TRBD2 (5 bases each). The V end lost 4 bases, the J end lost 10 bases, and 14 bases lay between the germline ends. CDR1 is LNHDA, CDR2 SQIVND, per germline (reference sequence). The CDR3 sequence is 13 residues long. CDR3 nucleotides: TGTGCCAGTAGTAGGCGAGCCGGGACCGAGCAGTTCTTC. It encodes CASSRRAGTEQFF.

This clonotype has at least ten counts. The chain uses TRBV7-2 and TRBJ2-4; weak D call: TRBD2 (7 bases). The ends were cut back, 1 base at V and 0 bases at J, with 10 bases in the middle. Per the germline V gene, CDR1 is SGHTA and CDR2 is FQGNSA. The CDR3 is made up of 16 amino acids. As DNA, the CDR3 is TGTGCCAGCAGCTTAGAGGGGGGGCCAGCCAAAAACATTCAGTACTTC. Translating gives CASSLEGGPAKNIQYF.

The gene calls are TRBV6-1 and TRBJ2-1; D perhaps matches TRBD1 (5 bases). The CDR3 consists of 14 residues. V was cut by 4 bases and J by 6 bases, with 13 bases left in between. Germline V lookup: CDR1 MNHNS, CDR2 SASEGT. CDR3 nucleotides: TGTGCCAGCAGTGGCGGACACGAGGTCAATGAGCAGTTCTTC. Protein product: CASSGGHEVNEQFF.

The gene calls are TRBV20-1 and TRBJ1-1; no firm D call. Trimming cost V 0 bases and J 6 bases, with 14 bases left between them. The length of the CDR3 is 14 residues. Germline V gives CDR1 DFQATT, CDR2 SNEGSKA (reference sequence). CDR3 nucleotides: TGCAGTGCTAGAGATAAGGGAAACAGTCCTGAAGCTTTCTTT. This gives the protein CSARDKGNSPEAFF.

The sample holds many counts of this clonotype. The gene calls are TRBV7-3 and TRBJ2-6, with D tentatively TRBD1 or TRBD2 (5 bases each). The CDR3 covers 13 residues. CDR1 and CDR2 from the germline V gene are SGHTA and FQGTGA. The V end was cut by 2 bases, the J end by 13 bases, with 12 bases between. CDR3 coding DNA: TGTGCCAGCAGCTTAGGGGGACGGACAGTCCTGACTTTC. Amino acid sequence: CASSLGGRTVLTF.

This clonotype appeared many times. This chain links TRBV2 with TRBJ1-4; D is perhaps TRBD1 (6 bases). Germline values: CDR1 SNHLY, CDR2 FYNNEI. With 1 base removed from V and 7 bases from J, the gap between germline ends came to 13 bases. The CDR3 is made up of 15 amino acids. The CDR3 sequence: CASSEEWGHTEKLFF. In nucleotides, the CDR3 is TGTGCCAGCAGTGAAGAGTGGGGACATACTGAAAAACTGTTTTTT.